The rows below give T cell receptor beta chains drawn from one sample of a study of spatial heterogeneity in lung cancer. TCRdb independently ran MiXCR on the 5' RACE reads; one entry per CDR3 protein. The sample includes approximately 44,000 distinct CDR3 sequences, roughly an eighth of them seen just once. The starting material was PBMCs, obtained at surgery. All receptors derive from a male donor with early-stage non-small cell lung cancer. Each CDR3 is given with its conserved first and last residue. The D gene is left open where the match is weak. The size entry is marked missing in some rows and otherwise reads once, few, many or a size class.

j_call: TRBJ2-3
d_call: TRBD2
clone_size: many
v_call: TRBV7-3
cdr3_aa: CASSLIGRSSTDTQYF
cdr3_nt: TGTGCCAGCAGCTTAATCGGGAGGTCTAGCACAGATACGCAGTATTTT

j_call: TRBJ1-5
d_call: -
clone_size: many
v_call: TRBV6-6
cdr3_aa: CASTLLSLEAQHF
cdr3_nt: TGTGCCAGCACCCTTCTGAGCCTTGAGGCCCAGCATTTT

j_call: TRBJ1-1
d_call: -
clone_size: many
v_call: TRBV29-1
cdr3_aa: CSVVPTVNTEAFF
cdr3_nt: TGCAGCGTTGTGCCGACGGTGAACACTGAAGCTTTCTTT

j_call: TRBJ2-7
d_call: -
clone_size: -
v_call: TRBV18
cdr3_aa: CASSPGAAGGEQYF
cdr3_nt: TGTGCCAGCTCACCGGGGGCCGCCGGGGGAGAGCAGTACTTC

j_call: TRBJ2-5
d_call: -
clone_size: few
v_call: TRBV7-7
cdr3_aa: CASSLGSQETQYF
cdr3_nt: TGTGCTAGCAGCTTAGGGTCACAAGAGACCCAGTACTTC

j_call: TRBJ1-6
d_call: TRBD1
clone_size: few
v_call: TRBV5-1
cdr3_aa: CASSARTGQGGSPLHF
cdr3_nt: TGCGCCAGCAGCGCAAGGACCGGCCAGGGGGGTTCACCCCTCCACTTT

j_call: TRBJ2-5
d_call: TRBD2
clone_size: many
v_call: TRBV10-3
cdr3_aa: CAITNGLGETQYF
cdr3_nt: TGTGCCATCACCAACGGACTAGGCGAGACCCAGTACTTC

j_call: TRBJ1-5
d_call: -
clone_size: many
v_call: TRBV20-1
cdr3_aa: CSAAIRRNQPQHF
cdr3_nt: TGCAGTGCTGCTATCAGGAGAAATCAGCCCCAGCATTTT

j_call: TRBJ1-3
d_call: -
clone_size: many
v_call: TRBV12-3/TRBV12-4
cdr3_aa: CASRPRSFSGNTIYF
cdr3_nt: TGTGCCAGCAGACCTAGGAGTTTCTCTGGAAACACCATATATTTT

j_call: TRBJ1-1
d_call: -
clone_size: many
v_call: TRBV7-9
cdr3_aa: CASSLGTPEAFF
cdr3_nt: TGTGCCAGCAGCTTAGGCACCCCTGAAGCTTTCTTT

j_call: TRBJ2-5
d_call: -
clone_size: -
v_call: TRBV6-5
cdr3_aa: CASKTHGKPEETQYF
cdr3_nt: TGTGCCAGCAAGACGCACGGGAAGCCAGAAGAGACCCAGTACTTC

j_call: TRBJ1-4
d_call: -
clone_size: few
v_call: TRBV20-1
cdr3_aa: CSAQGRWGEKLFF
cdr3_nt: TGCAGTGCTCAGGGGAGGTGGGGTGAAAAACTGTTTTTT

j_call: TRBJ2-3
d_call: TRBD2
clone_size: -
v_call: TRBV7-8
cdr3_aa: CASSLKSGGITDTQYF
cdr3_nt: TGTGCCAGCAGCTTAAAGAGCGGGGGGATCACAGATACGCAGTATTTT

j_call: TRBJ2-1
d_call: -
clone_size: -
v_call: TRBV5-1
cdr3_aa: CASSLAGGSSYNEQFF
cdr3_nt: TGCGCCAGCAGCTTGGCAGGTGGAAGCTCCTACAATGAGCAGTTCTTC

j_call: TRBJ2-3
d_call: TRBD2
clone_size: few
v_call: TRBV4-1
cdr3_aa: CASRLTSGGAGEDTQYF
cdr3_nt: TGCGCCAGCAGGCTGACTAGCGGGGGGGCCGGAGAAGATACGCAGTATTTT

j_call: TRBJ2-3
d_call: -
clone_size: -
v_call: TRBV5-1
cdr3_aa: CASSRLGRASTDTQYF
cdr3_nt: TGCGCCAGCAGCAGGCTCGGACGGGCTAGCACAGATACGCAGTATTTT

j_call: TRBJ2-6
d_call: TRBD1
clone_size: -
v_call: TRBV5-1
cdr3_aa: CASNRDRAAGANVLTF
cdr3_nt: TGCGCCAGCAATAGGGACAGAGCTGCTGGGGCCAACGTCCTGACTTTC

j_call: TRBJ1-6
d_call: TRBD1
clone_size: few
v_call: TRBV4-2
cdr3_aa: CASSQDLQDREYSPLHF
cdr3_nt: TGTGCCAGCAGCCAAGACCTCCAGGACAGGGAGTATTCACCCCTCCACTTT

j_call: TRBJ1-6
d_call: -
clone_size: -
v_call: TRBV21-1
cdr3_aa: CASSKEQGTNSPLHF
cdr3_nt: TGTGCCAGCAGCAAAGAGCAGGGGACGAATTCACCCCTCCACTTT

j_call: TRBJ2-5
d_call: -
clone_size: -
v_call: TRBV7-9
cdr3_aa: CASSLFERETQYF
cdr3_nt: TGTGCCAGCAGCTTATTTGAGCGAGAGACCCAGTACTTC

j_call: TRBJ2-2
d_call: -
clone_size: many
v_call: TRBV9
cdr3_aa: CASSVAGTGELFF
cdr3_nt: TGTGCCAGCAGCGTAGCAGGCACCGGGGAGCTGTTTTTT

j_call: TRBJ2-7
d_call: -
clone_size: many
v_call: TRBV28
cdr3_aa: CASRSGSGYSYEQYF
cdr3_nt: TGTGCCAGCAGAAGTGGGTCGGGTTACTCCTACGAGCAGTACTTC

j_call: TRBJ2-7
d_call: TRBD1
clone_size: -
v_call: TRBV11-3
cdr3_aa: CASSLGGDRAYEQYF
cdr3_nt: TGTGCCAGCAGCTTAGGAGGGGACAGGGCCTACGAGCAGTACTTC

j_call: TRBJ2-3
d_call: -
clone_size: -
v_call: TRBV5-6
cdr3_aa: CASSLVRGADTQYF
cdr3_nt: TGTGCCAGCAGCTTGGTACGAGGGGCCGATACGCAGTATTTT

j_call: TRBJ2-1
d_call: -
clone_size: few
v_call: TRBV27
cdr3_aa: CASSPTSSSYNEQFF
cdr3_nt: TGTGCCAGCAGTCCGACATCGTCCTCCTACAATGAGCAGTTCTTC

j_call: TRBJ1-4
d_call: TRBD1
clone_size: -
v_call: TRBV7-9
cdr3_aa: CASSSGTGNEKLFF
cdr3_nt: TGTGCCAGCAGCTCCGGGACAGGGAACGAAAAACTGTTTTTT

j_call: TRBJ1-4
d_call: -
clone_size: -
v_call: TRBV5-4
cdr3_aa: CASSAATNEKLFF
cdr3_nt: TGTGCCAGCAGCGCTGCAACTAATGAAAAACTGTTTTTT

j_call: TRBJ2-2
d_call: -
clone_size: few
v_call: TRBV19
cdr3_aa: CASTNLRAGELFF
cdr3_nt: TGTGCCAGTACTAACCTCCGCGCCGGGGAGCTGTTTTTT

j_call: TRBJ1-1
d_call: -
clone_size: many
v_call: TRBV5-1
cdr3_aa: CASGQGSTEAFF
cdr3_nt: TGCGCCAGCGGCCAGGGAAGCACTGAAGCTTTCTTT

j_call: TRBJ2-7
d_call: -
clone_size: many
v_call: TRBV27
cdr3_aa: CASSSRRFYEQYF
cdr3_nt: TGTGCCAGCAGTTCCCGCCGATTCTACGAGCAGTACTTC

j_call: TRBJ2-2
d_call: TRBD1
clone_size: few
v_call: TRBV7-9
cdr3_aa: CASRDREAGELFF
cdr3_nt: TGTGCCAGCCGAGACAGGGAAGCCGGGGAGCTGTTTTTT

j_call: TRBJ2-5
d_call: -
clone_size: many
v_call: TRBV12-3/TRBV12-4
cdr3_aa: CASTSRVSQETQYF
cdr3_nt: TGTGCCAGCACCTCCAGGGTGAGCCAAGAGACCCAGTACTTC

j_call: TRBJ2-2
d_call: TRBD1
clone_size: -
v_call: TRBV12-3/TRBV12-4
cdr3_aa: CASSASRDRGRELFF
cdr3_nt: TGTGCCAGCAGTGCGAGCCGGGACAGGGGTCGAGAGCTGTTTTTT

j_call: TRBJ1-4
d_call: -
clone_size: few
v_call: TRBV9
cdr3_aa: CASSPEDEKLFF
cdr3_nt: TGTGCCAGCAGCCCAGAGGATGAAAAACTGTTTTTT

j_call: TRBJ1-1
d_call: -
clone_size: -
v_call: TRBV6-2/TRBV6-3
cdr3_aa: CASHRGHSPSEAFF
cdr3_nt: TGTGCCAGCCACCGGGGACATTCACCCTCTGAAGCTTTCTTT

j_call: TRBJ1-2
d_call: TRBD1
clone_size: -
v_call: TRBV9
cdr3_aa: CASQPEGAYGYTF
cdr3_nt: TGTGCCAGCCAGCCAGAGGGGGCCTATGGCTACACCTTC

j_call: TRBJ2-3
d_call: TRBD1
clone_size: many
v_call: TRBV2
cdr3_aa: CASSEGRDRGKGDTQYF
cdr3_nt: TGTGCCAGCAGTGAGGGCCGGGACAGGGGAAAAGGAGATACGCAGTATTTT

j_call: TRBJ1-2
d_call: TRBD1
clone_size: -
v_call: TRBV29-1
cdr3_aa: CSVRQGGGYTF
cdr3_nt: TGCAGCGTCCGACAGGGGGGCGGCTACACCTTC

j_call: TRBJ2-2
d_call: -
clone_size: few
v_call: TRBV2
cdr3_aa: CASSGHETGELFF
cdr3_nt: TGTGCCAGCAGTGGACATGAAACCGGGGAGCTGTTTTTT

j_call: TRBJ2-5
d_call: -
clone_size: few
v_call: TRBV28
cdr3_aa: CASSFTGRDQETQYF
cdr3_nt: TGTGCCAGCAGTTTCACAGGGAGGGACCAAGAGACCCAGTACTTC

j_call: TRBJ2-5
d_call: -
clone_size: many
v_call: TRBV28
cdr3_aa: CASSLSRAQETQYF
cdr3_nt: TGTGCCAGCAGTTTATCTCGGGCCCAAGAGACCCAGTACTTC

j_call: TRBJ2-1
d_call: -
clone_size: many
v_call: TRBV2
cdr3_aa: CASRVDEQFF
cdr3_nt: TGTGCCAGCAGGGTGGATGAGCAGTTCTTC

j_call: TRBJ1-1
d_call: -
clone_size: few
v_call: TRBV6-5
cdr3_aa: CASTPHDRPSEAFF
cdr3_nt: TGTGCCAGCACCCCCCATGACCGCCCCTCAGAAGCTTTCTTT

j_call: TRBJ2-1
d_call: -
clone_size: -
v_call: TRBV4-2
cdr3_aa: CASSQDRSPPSSYNEQFF
cdr3_nt: TGTGCCAGCAGCCAAGATCGGAGCCCCCCGAGCTCCTACAATGAGCAGTTCTTC

j_call: TRBJ1-5
d_call: TRBD1
clone_size: few
v_call: TRBV7-2
cdr3_aa: CASSYRGGNQPQHF
cdr3_nt: TGTGCCAGCAGTTACAGGGGAGGCAATCAGCCCCAGCATTTT

j_call: TRBJ1-5
d_call: -
clone_size: -
v_call: TRBV9
cdr3_aa: CARSQTGGHQPQHF
cdr3_nt: TGTGCCAGGTCCCAGACCGGCGGCCATCAGCCCCAGCATTTT

j_call: TRBJ2-7
d_call: TRBD1
clone_size: -
v_call: TRBV2
cdr3_aa: CAGQGQSTYEQYF
cdr3_nt: TGTGCCGGCCAGGGACAGTCGACCTACGAGCAGTACTTC

j_call: TRBJ2-7
d_call: -
clone_size: -
v_call: TRBV7-2
cdr3_aa: CASSPHGTESPSYEQYF
cdr3_nt: TGTGCCAGCAGCCCCCATGGGACGGAGAGCCCTTCCTACGAGCAGTACTTC

j_call: TRBJ2-3
d_call: -
clone_size: few
v_call: TRBV18
cdr3_aa: CASSPWAVTDTQYF
cdr3_nt: TGTGCCAGCTCACCATGGGCAGTCACAGATACGCAGTATTTT

j_call: TRBJ2-5
d_call: -
clone_size: -
v_call: TRBV11-2
cdr3_aa: CASSFNRPSAGETQYF
cdr3_nt: TGTGCCAGCAGCTTCAACCGGCCCTCCGCTGGAGAGACCCAGTACTTC

j_call: TRBJ2-7
d_call: TRBD2
clone_size: few
v_call: TRBV20-1
cdr3_aa: CSASREGEQYF
cdr3_nt: TGCAGTGCTAGCAGGGAGGGCGAGCAGTACTTC

j_call: TRBJ2-3
d_call: -
clone_size: few
v_call: TRBV5-1
cdr3_aa: CASSFTDSSTDTQYF
cdr3_nt: TGCGCCAGCAGCTTCACCGACTCTAGCACAGATACGCAGTATTTT

j_call: TRBJ1-1
d_call: TRBD1
clone_size: many
v_call: TRBV7-9
cdr3_aa: CASSVTGLTEAFF
cdr3_nt: TGTGCCAGCAGCGTGACAGGGTTAACTGAAGCTTTCTTT

j_call: TRBJ1-4
d_call: -
clone_size: few
v_call: TRBV6-2/TRBV6-3
cdr3_aa: CASSYFMGAGEKLFF
cdr3_nt: TGTGCCAGCAGTTATTTTATGGGGGCAGGAGAAAAACTGTTTTTT

j_call: TRBJ2-7
d_call: -
clone_size: -
v_call: TRBV7-2
cdr3_aa: CASSLRRRGLGEQYF
cdr3_nt: TGTGCCAGCAGCTTAAGACGGCGGGGGCTAGGCGAGCAGTACTTC